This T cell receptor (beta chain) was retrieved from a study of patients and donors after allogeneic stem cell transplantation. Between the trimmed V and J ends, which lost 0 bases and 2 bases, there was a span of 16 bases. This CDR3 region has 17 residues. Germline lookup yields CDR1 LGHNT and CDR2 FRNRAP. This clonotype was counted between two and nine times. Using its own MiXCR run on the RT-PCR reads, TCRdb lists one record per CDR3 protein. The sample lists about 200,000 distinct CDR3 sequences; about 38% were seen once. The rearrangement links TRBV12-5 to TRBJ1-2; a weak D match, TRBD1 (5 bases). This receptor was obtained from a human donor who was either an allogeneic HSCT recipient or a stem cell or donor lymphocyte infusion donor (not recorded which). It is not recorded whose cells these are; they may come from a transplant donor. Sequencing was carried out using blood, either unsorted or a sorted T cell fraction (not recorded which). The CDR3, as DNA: TGTGCTAGTGGTTTGGTACCTGAGGGGAGGATGAACTATGGCTACACCTTC. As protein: CASGLVPEGRMNYGYTF.